This T cell receptor beta chain comes out of a study of blood T cell repertoires in COVID-19. As for the study in general: Specimens from acute and convalescent COVID-19 originated in the United States, Italy and Spain. Sample material is recorded as cDNA or gDNA derived from T cells, B-cell-depleted T cells, or PBMCs.

Sequenced by immunoSEQ multiplex PCR; TCRdb stores in-frame clones only, minus some. The sample shows some 260,000 clones, over 75% of them seen only once. Seattle cases were enrolled at active infection and followed longitudinally. CDR3 length: 16 amino acids. V shed 4 bases, J shed 2 bases, and the junction held 4 bases outside the gene matches. Germline V CDR1 and CDR2: SGHDT, YYEEEE. The TCR was taken from a woman in her 70s with COVID-19, enrolled during active disease. Sequencing was done on a sample of peripheral blood. The rearrangement joins TRBV5-6 to TRBJ2-6; 9 bases map to TRBD1. The CDR3 here is CASSTRQGAGANVLTF. In DNA, the CDR3 is TGTGCCAGCAGCACCCGACAGGGGGCTGGGGCCAACGTCCTGACTTTC.